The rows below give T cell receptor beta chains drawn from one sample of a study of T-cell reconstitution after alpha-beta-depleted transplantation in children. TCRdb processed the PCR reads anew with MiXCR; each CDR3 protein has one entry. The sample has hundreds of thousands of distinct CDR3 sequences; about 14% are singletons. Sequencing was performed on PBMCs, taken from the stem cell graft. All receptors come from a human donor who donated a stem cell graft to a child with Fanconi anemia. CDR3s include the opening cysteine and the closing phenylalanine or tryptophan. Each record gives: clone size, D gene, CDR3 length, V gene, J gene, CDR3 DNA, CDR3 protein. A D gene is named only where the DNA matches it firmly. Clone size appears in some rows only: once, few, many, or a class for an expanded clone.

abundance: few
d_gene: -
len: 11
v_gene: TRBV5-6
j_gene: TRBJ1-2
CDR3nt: TGTGCCAGCAGCTTAATGGATGGCTACACCTTC
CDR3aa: CASSLMDGYTF

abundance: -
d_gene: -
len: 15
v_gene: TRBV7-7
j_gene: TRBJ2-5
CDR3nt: TGTGCCAGCAGCTTAAGTTTACAGTGGTGGGAGACCCAGTACTTC
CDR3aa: CASSLSLQWWETQYF

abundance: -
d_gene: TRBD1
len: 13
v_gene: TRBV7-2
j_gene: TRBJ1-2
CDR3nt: TGTGCCAGCAGCTTCCGGGACAGGGGTGGCTACACCTTC
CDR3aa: CASSFRDRGGYTF

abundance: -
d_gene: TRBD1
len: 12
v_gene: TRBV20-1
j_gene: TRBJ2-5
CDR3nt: TGCAGTGCTGAGTGGACAGGACAGCCCCAGTACTTC
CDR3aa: CSAEWTGQPQYF

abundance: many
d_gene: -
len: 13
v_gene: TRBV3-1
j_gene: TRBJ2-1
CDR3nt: TGTGCCAGCAGCCGTAAGGTTACCAATGAGCAGTTCTTC
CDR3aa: CASSRKVTNEQFF

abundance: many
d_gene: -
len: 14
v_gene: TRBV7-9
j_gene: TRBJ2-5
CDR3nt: TGTGCCAGCAGCCCTAGGGGGGGACGGGAGACCCAGTACTTC
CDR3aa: CASSPRGGRETQYF

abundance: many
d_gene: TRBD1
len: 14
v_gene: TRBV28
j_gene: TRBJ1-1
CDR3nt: TGTGCCAGCAGTTCGGGGGACAGGACTACTGAAGCTTTCTTT
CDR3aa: CASSSGDRTTEAFF

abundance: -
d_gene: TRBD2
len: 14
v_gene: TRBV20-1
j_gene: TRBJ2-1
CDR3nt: TGCAGTGCAACCGGGACTAGCAAGACCAATGAGCAGTTCTTC
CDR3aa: CSATGTSKTNEQFF

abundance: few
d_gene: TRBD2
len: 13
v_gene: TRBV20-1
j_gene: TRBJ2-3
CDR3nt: TGCAGTGGGGATAGCGGGGGGCCAGATACGCAGTATTTT
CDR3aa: CSGDSGGPDTQYF

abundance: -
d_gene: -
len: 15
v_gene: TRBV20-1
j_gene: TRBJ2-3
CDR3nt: TGCAGTGCTACACCACCATCGGGGGCCCTTAGTACGCAGTATTTT
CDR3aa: CSATPPSGALSTQYF

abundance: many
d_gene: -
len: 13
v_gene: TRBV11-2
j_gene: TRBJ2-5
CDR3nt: TGTGCCAGCAGCTTTATGCAGGAAGAGACCCAGTACTTC
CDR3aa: CASSFMQEETQYF

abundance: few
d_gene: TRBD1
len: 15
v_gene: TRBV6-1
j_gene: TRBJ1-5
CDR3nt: TGTGCCAGCAGTGAATACACAGGGGGCATTCAGCCCCAGCATTTT
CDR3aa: CASSEYTGGIQPQHF

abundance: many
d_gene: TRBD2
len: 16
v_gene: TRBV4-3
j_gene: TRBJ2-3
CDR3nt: TGCGCCAGCAGCCCGGGACTAGCGGAGTACACAGATACGCAGTATTTT
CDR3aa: CASSPGLAEYTDTQYF

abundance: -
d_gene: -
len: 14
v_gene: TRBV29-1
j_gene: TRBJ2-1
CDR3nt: TGCAGCGTTGAAGGGGGGCAAACCTACAATGAGCAGTTCTTC
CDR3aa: CSVEGGQTYNEQFF

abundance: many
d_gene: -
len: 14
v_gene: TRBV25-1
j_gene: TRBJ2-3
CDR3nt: TGTGCCAGCAGTGATCGGGGTCGCGCAGATACGCAGTATTTT
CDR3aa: CASSDRGRADTQYF

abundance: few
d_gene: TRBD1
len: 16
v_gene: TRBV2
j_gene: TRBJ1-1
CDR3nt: TGTGCCAGCAGTGAAGCGCGACAGGGGGAGAACACTGAAGCTTTCTTT
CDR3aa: CASSEARQGENTEAFF

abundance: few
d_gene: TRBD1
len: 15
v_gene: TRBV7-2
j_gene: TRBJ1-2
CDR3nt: TGTGCCAGCAGCCCACATCAGGGACAGGGGGATGGCTACACCTTC
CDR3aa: CASSPHQGQGDGYTF

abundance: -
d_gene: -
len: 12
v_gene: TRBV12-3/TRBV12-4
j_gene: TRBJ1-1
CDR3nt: TGTGCCAGCAGTTTAGCGGCGACTACGGGTTTCTTT
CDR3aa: CASSLAATTGFF

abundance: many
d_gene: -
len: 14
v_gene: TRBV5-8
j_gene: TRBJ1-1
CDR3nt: TGTGCCAGCAGGATCAGGGGAATGAACACTGAAGCTTTCTTT
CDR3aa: CASRIRGMNTEAFF

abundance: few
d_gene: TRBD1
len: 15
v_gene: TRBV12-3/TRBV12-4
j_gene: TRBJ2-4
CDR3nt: TGTGCCAGCAGTTTCCTGACAGGGGTTGAAAACATTCAGTACTTC
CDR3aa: CASSFLTGVENIQYF

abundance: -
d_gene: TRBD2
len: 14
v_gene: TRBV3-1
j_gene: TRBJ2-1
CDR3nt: TGTGCCAGCAGCCAACCGGGGGGGTACAATGAGCAGTTCTTC
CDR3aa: CASSQPGGYNEQFF

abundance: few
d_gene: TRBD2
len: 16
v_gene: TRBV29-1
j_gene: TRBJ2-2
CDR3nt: TGCAGCGTTGAAGATCTTGGTAGCGGGGTTACCGGGGAGCTGTTTTTT
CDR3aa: CSVEDLGSGVTGELFF

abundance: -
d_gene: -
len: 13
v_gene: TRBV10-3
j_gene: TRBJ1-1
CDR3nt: TGTGCCGCAGCCCAGGGCCTTGACACTGAAGCTTTCTTT
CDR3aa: CAAAQGLDTEAFF

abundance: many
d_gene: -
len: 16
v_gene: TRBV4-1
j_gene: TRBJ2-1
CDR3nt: TGCGCCAGCAGTCCTACGGGGCAGTTAAACTACAATGAGCAGTTCTTC
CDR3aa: CASSPTGQLNYNEQFF

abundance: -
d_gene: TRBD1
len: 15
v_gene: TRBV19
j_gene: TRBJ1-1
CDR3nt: TGTGCCAGTAGGGGACAGGGGAGAATGAACACTGAAGCTTTCTTT
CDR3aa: CASRGQGRMNTEAFF

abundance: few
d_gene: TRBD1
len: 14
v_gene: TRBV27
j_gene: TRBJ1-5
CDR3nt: TGTGCCAGTAAAAGGGACAGCGATTTTCAGCCCCAGCATTTT
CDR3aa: CASKRDSDFQPQHF

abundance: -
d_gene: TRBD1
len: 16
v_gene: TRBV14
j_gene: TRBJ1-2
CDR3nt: TGTGCCAGCAGCCAAGTAACAGGGGGCGCACTCTATGGCTACACCTTC
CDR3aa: CASSQVTGGALYGYTF

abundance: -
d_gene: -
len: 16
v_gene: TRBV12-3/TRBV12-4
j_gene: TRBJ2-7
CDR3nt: TGTGCCAGCAGTTTGAGGTTGTCGGGAAATCCCTACGAGCAGTACTTC
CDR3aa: CASSLRLSGNPYEQYF